The TCR beta chain described here comes from a study of metastatic and nonmetastatic thyroid tumors. Study summary: For malignant and benign thyroid patients, tumor or nodule tissue and blood were the sources whose repertoires were compared.

Turning to this clone: The junction and the germline gene differ at one end; a read error may be behind it.

TCRdb re-clonotyped the PCR reads via MiXCR. The table shows about 15,000 clones, with around 3.8% occurring only once. Patients were all untreated before their thyroid surgery. Germline V lookup: CDR1 KGHDR, CDR2 SFDVKD. The CDR3 covers 14 residues. What was sequenced was tumor tissue. This chain links TRBV24-1 with TRBJ2-2; no definite D call. The clonotype originates from a female donor with papillary thyroid cancer or a benign thyroid nodule (not recorded which). Some clones in this sample may be carry-over from other donors' samples. The CDR3 loop is CATSDATETGQLFF. In nucleotides, the CDR3 is TGTGCCACCAGTGATGCCACAGAGACCGGGCAGCTGTTTTTT.